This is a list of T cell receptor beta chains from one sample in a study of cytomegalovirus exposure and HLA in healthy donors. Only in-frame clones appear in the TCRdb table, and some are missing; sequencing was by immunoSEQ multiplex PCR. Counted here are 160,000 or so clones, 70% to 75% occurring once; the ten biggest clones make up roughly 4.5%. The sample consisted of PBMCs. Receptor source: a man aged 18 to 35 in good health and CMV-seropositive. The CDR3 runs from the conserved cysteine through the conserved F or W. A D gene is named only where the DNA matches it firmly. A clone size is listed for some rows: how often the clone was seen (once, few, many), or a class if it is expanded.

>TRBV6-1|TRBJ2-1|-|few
TGTGCCAGCCGAGAGCCTGAAGCGCAGTTCTTC
CASREPEAQFF
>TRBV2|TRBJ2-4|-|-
TGTGCCAGCAGTGCGTCAGGAACCAAAAACATTCAGTACTTC
CASSASGTKNIQYF
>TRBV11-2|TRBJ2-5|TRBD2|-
TGTGCCAGCAGCCCCAGACTAGCGCGGGAGTGGGAGACCCAGTACTTC
CASSPRLAREWETQYF
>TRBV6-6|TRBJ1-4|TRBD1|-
TGTGCCAGCAGTTACGCAGACAGGGCGGATGAAAAACTGTTTTTT
CASSYADRADEKLFF
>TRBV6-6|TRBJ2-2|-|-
TGTGCCAGCAGTTACTCGAAGGAGCGGGAGCTGTTTTTT
CASSYSKERELFF
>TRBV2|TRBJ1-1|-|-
TGTGCCAGCAGTGTCGGTCGGGGGTCAGTCACTGAAGCTTTCTTT
CASSVGRGSVTEAFF
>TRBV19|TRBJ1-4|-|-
TGTGCCAGTAACGGGCTTAGGAGGTCTAATGAAAAACTGTTTTTT
CASNGLRRSNEKLFF
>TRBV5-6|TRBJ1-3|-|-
TGTGCCAGCAGCCTCCGGGGGGTTGGAAACACCATATATTTT
CASSLRGVGNTIYF
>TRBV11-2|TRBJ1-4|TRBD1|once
TGTGCCAGCAGCTCCGGGACAGGGGGCGAAAAACTGTTTTTT
CASSSGTGGEKLFF
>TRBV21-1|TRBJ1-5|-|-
TGTGCCAGCAGCAGTCTGTCAGGGGGATCTAGCAATCAGCCCCAGCATTTT
CASSSLSGGSSNQPQHF
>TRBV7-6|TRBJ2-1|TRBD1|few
TGTGCCAGCAGTTCCCCTCCGGGACAGGGCGTCAATGAGCAGTTCTTC
CASSSPPGQGVNEQFF
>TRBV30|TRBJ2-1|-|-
TGTGCCTGTTTATCGTTTGAGCAGTTCTTC
CACLSFEQFF
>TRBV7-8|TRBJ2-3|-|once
TGTGCCAGCAGCTCCAATTCAGATACGCAGTATTTT
CASSSNSDTQYF
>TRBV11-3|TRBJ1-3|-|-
TGTGCCAGCAGCCCCGACTTCTCCTCTGGAAACACCATATATTTT
CASSPDFSSGNTIYF
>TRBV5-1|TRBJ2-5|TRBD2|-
TGCGCCAGCAGCCTTGGGGCCTATTCAATGACTAGCGGGGGACTATTCCAAGAGACCCAGTACTTC
CASSLGAYSMTSGGLFQETQYF
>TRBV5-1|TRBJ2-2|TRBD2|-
TGCGCCAGCCAGTTCGGGACTAGCGGGCGCGACACCGGGGAGCTGTTTTTT
CASQFGTSGRDTGELFF
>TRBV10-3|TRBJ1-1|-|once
TGTGCCATCAGTGCCACAGGGCCAGGCACTGAAGCTTTCTTT
CAISATGPGTEAFF
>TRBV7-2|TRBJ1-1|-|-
TGTGCCAGCAGCCTACAGGGACTGAACACTGAAGCTTTCTTT
CASSLQGLNTEAFF
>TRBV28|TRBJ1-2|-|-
TGTGCCAGCAGGAACATTTTCAGGGGAAGAGCGTTAGATGGCTACACCTTC
CASRNIFRGRALDGYTF
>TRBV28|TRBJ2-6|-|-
TGTGCCAGCAGTTCCCCAGGGACTGGGGCCAACGTCCTGACTTTC
CASSSPGTGANVLTF
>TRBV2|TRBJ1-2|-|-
TGTGCCAGCAGTGAGGTCCGCCGGGGCTATGGCTACACCTTC
CASSEVRRGYGYTF
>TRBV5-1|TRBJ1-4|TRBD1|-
TGCGCCAGCAGCTTACAGGGGGCGGACGAAAAACTGTTTTTT
CASSLQGADEKLFF
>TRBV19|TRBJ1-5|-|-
TGTGCCAGTGGTACCACGGGTTCGCGCAATCAGCCCCAGCATTTT
CASGTTGSRNQPQHF